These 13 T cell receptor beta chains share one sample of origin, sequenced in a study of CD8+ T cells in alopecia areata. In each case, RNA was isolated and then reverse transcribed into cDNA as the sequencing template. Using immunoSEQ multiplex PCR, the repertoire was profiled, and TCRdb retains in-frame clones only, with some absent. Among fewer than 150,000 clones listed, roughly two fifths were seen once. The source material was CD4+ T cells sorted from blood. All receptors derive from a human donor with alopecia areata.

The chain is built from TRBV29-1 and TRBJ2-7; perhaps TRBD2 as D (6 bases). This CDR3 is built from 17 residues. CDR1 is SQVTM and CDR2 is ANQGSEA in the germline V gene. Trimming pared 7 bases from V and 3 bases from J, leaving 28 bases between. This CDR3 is CSALSSLGGLGVYEQYF. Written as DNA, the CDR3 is TGCAGCGCCCTGAGTAGCCTTGGGGGACTGGGGGTCTACGAGCAGTACTTC.

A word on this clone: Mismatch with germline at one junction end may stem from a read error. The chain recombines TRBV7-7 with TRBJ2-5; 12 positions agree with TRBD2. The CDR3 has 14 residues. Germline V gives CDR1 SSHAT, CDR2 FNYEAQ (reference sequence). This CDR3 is CASSSRTSGAAQYF. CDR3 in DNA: TGTGCTAGCAGTTCCCGGACTAGCGGGGCGGCCCAGTACTTC.

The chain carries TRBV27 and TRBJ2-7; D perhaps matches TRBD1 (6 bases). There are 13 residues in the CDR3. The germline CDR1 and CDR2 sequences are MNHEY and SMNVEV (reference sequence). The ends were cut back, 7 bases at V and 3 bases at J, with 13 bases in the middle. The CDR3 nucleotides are TGTGCCAGCAAGATTACAGGGCACTACGAGCAGTACTTC. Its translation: CASKITGHYEQYF.

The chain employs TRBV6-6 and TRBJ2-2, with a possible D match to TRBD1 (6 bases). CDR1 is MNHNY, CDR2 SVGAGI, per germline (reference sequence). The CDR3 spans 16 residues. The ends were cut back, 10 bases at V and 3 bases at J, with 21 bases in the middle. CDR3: CATATWTAVHTGELFF. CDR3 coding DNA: TGTGCCACAGCAACCTGGACAGCGGTTCACACCGGGGAGCTGTTTTTT.

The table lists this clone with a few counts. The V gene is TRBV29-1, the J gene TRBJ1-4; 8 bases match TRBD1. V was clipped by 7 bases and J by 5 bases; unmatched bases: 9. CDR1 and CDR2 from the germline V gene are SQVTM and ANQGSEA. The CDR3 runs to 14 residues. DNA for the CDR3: TGCAGCGCTTGGGCGGGACAGGAGAATGAAAAACTGTTTTTT. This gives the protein CSAWAGQENEKLFF.

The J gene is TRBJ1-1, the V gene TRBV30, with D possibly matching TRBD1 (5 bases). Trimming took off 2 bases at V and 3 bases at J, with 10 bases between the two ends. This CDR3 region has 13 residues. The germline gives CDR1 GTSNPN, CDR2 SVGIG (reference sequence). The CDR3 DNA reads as TGTGCCTGGAGTCACAGGAGCGACACTGAAGCTTTCTTT. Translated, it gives CAWSHRSDTEAFF.

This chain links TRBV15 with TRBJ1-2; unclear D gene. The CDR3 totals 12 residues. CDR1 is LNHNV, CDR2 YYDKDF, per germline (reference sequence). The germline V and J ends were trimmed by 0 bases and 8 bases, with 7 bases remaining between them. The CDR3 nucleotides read TGTGCCACCAGCAGAGATTCGGGAGGCTACACCTTC. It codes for CATSRDSGGYTF.

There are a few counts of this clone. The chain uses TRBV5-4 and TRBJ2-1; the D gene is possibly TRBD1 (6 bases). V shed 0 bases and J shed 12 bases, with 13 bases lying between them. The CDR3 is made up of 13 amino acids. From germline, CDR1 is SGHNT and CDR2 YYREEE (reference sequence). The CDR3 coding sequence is TGTGCCAGCAGCTTGGCCGGGACAAGAGGGCAGTTCTTC. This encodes CASSLAGTRGQFF.

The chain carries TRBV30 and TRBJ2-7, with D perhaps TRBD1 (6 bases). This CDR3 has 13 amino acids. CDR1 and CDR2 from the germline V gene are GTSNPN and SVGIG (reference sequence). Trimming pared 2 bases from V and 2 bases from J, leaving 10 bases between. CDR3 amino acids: CAWSRQAAYEQYF. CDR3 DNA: TGTGCCTGGAGTAGACAGGCAGCCTACGAGCAGTACTTC.

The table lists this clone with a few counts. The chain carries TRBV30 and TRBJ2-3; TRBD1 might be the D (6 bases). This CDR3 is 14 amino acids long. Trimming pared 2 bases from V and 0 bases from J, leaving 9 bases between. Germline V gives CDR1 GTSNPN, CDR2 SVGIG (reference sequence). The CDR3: CAWSTGHSTDTQYF. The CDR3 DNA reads TGTGCCTGGAGTACGGGACATAGCACAGATACGCAGTATTTT.

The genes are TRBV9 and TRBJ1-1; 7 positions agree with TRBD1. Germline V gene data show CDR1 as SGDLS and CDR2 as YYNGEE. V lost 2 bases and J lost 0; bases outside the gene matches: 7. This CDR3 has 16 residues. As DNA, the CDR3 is TGTGCCAGCAGCGTTTCAGGGGGAGTAATGAACACTGAAGCTTTCTTT. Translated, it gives CASSVSGGVMNTEAFF. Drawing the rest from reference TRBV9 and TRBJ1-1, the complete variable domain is DSGVTQTPKHLITATGQRVTLRCSPRSGDLSVYWYQQSLDQGLQFLIQYYNGEERAKGNILERFSAQQFPDLHSELNLSSLELGDSALYFCASSVSGGVMNTEAFFGQGTRLTVV.

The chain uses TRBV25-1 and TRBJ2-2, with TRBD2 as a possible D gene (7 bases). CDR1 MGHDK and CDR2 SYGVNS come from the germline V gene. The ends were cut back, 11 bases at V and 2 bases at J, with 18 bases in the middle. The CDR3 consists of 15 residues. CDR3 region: CAGGGGGANTGELFF. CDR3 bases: TGTGCCGGGGGGGGCGGCGGCGCTAACACCGGGGAGCTGTTTTTT.

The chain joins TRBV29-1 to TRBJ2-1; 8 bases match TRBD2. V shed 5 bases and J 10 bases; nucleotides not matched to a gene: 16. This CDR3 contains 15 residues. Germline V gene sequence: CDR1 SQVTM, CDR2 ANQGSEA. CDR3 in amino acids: CSVRKVLADIPEQFF. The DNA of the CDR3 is TGCAGCGTTCGAAAGGTACTAGCGGATATCCCCGAGCAGTTCTTC.